Presented here are 9 T cell receptor beta chains from one specimen sequenced in a study of early T cells in non-severe SARS-CoV-2 infection. TCRdb re-called the 5' RACE reads with MiXCR, one entry per CDR3 protein. The data show over 95,000 distinct CDR3 sequences, over 15% seen once. The sample taken for sequencing was whole blood. The receptor set was obtained from an adult who was a healthcare worker with PCR-confirmed SARS-CoV-2 infection or an uninfected control (not recorded which).

V usage is TRBV7-2 and J usage is TRBJ1-1; D unclear. This CDR3 spans 16 amino acids. V lost 5 bases, J lost 3 bases, and 19 bases lay in between. The germline CDR1 and CDR2 sequences are SGHTA and FQGNSA. CDR3 bases: TGTGCCAGCAGCCTTACCAACGGCAGAAGTTACACTGAAGCTTTCTTT. This sequence encodes CASSLTNGRSYTEAFF.

The chain employs TRBV2 and TRBJ1-1; no clear D gene. This CDR3 comprises 14 residues. Trimming cost V 5 bases and J 3 bases, with 13 bases left between them. Germline lookup yields CDR1 SNHLY and CDR2 FYNNEI. This CDR3 reads CASSSPGDYTEAFF. DNA for the CDR3: TGTGCCAGCAGTTCGCCCGGGGATTACACTGAAGCTTTCTTT.

This clonotype was seen more than once but under ten times. This chain joins TRBV27 and TRBJ1-5; D uncertain. Germline values: CDR1 MNHEY, CDR2 SMNVEV (reference sequence). V dropped 6 bases and J dropped 6 bases, with 12 bases sitting between them. The CDR3 spans 13 residues. The CDR3 is CASRLGEGQPQHF. The CDR3 nucleotides are TGTGCCAGCAGATTGGGTGAGGGTCAGCCCCAGCATTTT.

This clonotype was observed a few times. The chain is built from TRBV6-2 or TRBV6-3 and TRBJ1-1; no clear D. V was shortened by 7 bases and J by 0 bases, with 12 bases between the two germline ends. This CDR3 has 14 amino acids. Germline V gene lookup returns CDR1 MNHEY and CDR2 SVGEGT. Here the CDR3 DNA reads TGTGCCAGCACCAGACAAAACCTGAACACTGAAGCTTTCTTT. It specifies CASTRQNLNTEAFF.

The table lists this clonotype with a few counts. The chain couples TRBV11-2 to TRBJ2-2, with D perhaps matching TRBD2 (6 bases). V lost 3 bases, J lost 1 base, and 15 bases lay in between. The CDR3 has 17 amino acids. Germline-derived CDR1 and CDR2 are SGHAT and FQNNGV. The CDR3, as DNA: TGTGCCAGCAGCTTGACCGGCGGGGCGAAGAACACCGGGGAGCTGTTTTTT. Translated: CASSLTGGAKNTGELFF.

This clonotype was counted ten times or more. V and J are TRBV27 and TRBJ2-3; TRBD2 matches at 7 bases. V lost 3 bases and J lost 6; bases outside the gene matches: 0. Germline assignment: CDR1 MNHEY and CDR2 SMNVEV (reference sequence). The CDR3 has 12 amino acids. CDR3 region: CASSFGGDTQYF. CDR3 nucleotides: TGTGCCAGCAGTTTCGGGGGGGATACGCAGTATTTT.

This clonotype was detected a few times. The rearrangement uses TRBV11-2 and TRBJ1-5; D remains unclear. Germline lookup yields CDR1 SGHAT and CDR2 FQNNGV. The V and J ends lost 5 bases and 6 bases respectively, with 11 bases between them. The length of the CDR3 is 13 residues. The CDR3 region is CASSPTGIQPQHF. CDR3 nucleotide sequence: TGTGCCAGCAGCCCTACGGGGATTCAGCCCCAGCATTTT. Full variable domain (remainder filled in from reference TRBV11-2 and TRBJ1-5): EAGVAQSPRYKIIEKRQSVAFWCNPISGHATLYWYQQILGQGPKLLIQFQNNGVVDDSQLPKDRFSAERLKGVDSTLKIQPAKLEDSAVYLCASSPTGIQPQHFGDGTRLSIL.

This chain joins TRBV11-2 and TRBJ1-1; D is ambiguous. Trimming left V 1 base short and J 5 bases short, with 11 bases between. The CDR3 is 14 amino acids. In germline, CDR1 is SGHAT, CDR2 FQNNGV. The CDR3 coding sequence is TGTGCCAGCAGCTTAGTTCGCTCGACAACTGAAGCTTTCTTT. Encoded protein: CASSLVRSTTEAFF.

V usage is TRBV5-1 and J usage is TRBJ2-7; 15 bases agree with TRBD2. With 3 bases clipped from V and 2 bases from J, the junction kept 6 bases outside the gene matches. Per germline, CDR1 SGHRS and CDR2 YFSETQ. The CDR3 consists of 17 residues. CDR3 amino acids: CASSSPGLAGGTYEQYF. The DNA of the CDR3 is TGCGCCAGCAGCTCCCCCGGACTAGCGGGAGGGACCTACGAGCAGTACTTC.